A single sample gave rise to the 27 T cell receptor beta chains below, sequenced in a study of read filtering for tumor transcriptome and immune sequencing. Molecular barcoded adaptors covering alpha/delta and beta/gamma chains were used on roughly 400 ng RNA. TCRdb reprocessed the reads with MiXCR, giving one entry per CDR3 protein. The table includes more than 45,000 distinct CDR3 sequences, 9% to 15% detected once. Sequences were obtained from a population of CD138-negative cells sorted from bone marrow. These receptor sequences come from a donor aged 40 or older with multiple myeloma.

A word on this clonotype: This could be a read error, since a much larger clone is one nucleotide away. CDR3: CSAPTGAGQPQHF. The DNA of the CDR3 is TGCAGTGCCCCGACAGGGGCGGGTCAGCCCCAGCATTTT. The chain joins TRBV20-1 to TRBJ1-5; 8 nucleotides align to TRBD1. Germline CDR1 reads DFQATT; CDR2 reads SNEGSKA (reference sequence). Losses at the gene ends were 6 bases for V and 6 bases for J; bases not matched to a gene: 7. The CDR3 is made up of 13 amino acids.

The CDR3 DNA reads TGTGCCAGCAGCCGGTCCCCTGGTGGCTATGGCTACACCTTC. It specifies CASSRSPGGYGYTF. The chain recombines TRBV4-2 with TRBJ1-2; D is unclear. The CDR3 extends over 14 amino acids. Trimming shortened V by 4 bases and J by 4 bases, and 13 bases separated the two germline ends. Germline assignment: CDR1 LGHNA and CDR2 YNFKEQ.

On this clonotype: A much larger clone sits a single nucleotide away, making a read error possible. The V gene is TRBV7-6, the J gene TRBJ2-2; TRBD2 agrees at 9 bases. Per the germline V gene, CDR1 is SGHVS and CDR2 is FNYEAQ. This CDR3 contains 17 residues. Here the CDR3 reads CASGFSGTSIIPGELFF. The CDR3 DNA reads as TGTGCCAGCGGCTTCTCCGGGACTAGCATAATCCCCGGGGAGCTGTTTTTT.

This clonotype was recorded at least ten times. The chain carries TRBV6-5 and TRBJ1-6; D is possibly TRBD1 (5 bases). Germline CDR1 is MNHEY and CDR2 is SVGAGI. V gave up 8 bases and J gave up 5 bases, with 10 bases separating them. The CDR3 covers 13 residues. The CDR3 DNA is TGTGCCAGCGGGGCGACAGATAATTCACCCCTCCACTTT. Protein product: CASGATDNSPLHF.

This clonotype was observed at least ten times. V is TRBV29-1 and J is TRBJ2-7; D remains unclear. Germline CDR1 SQVTM, CDR2 ANQGSEA. The CDR3 contains 12 residues. Trimming removed 5 bases at V and 4 bases at J, with 12 bases between. The CDR3 here is CSVRTDGYEQYF. The DNA for the CDR3 is TGCAGCGTTCGTACGGACGGGTACGAGCAGTACTTC.

There are many counts of this clonotype. The chain links TRBV6-1 to TRBJ1-1; the match to TRBD1 covers 8 bases. Germline lookup yields CDR1 MNHNS and CDR2 SASEGT. The CDR3 is made up of 15 amino acids. V shed 0 bases and J 5 bases; nucleotides not matched to a gene: 5. Written as DNA, the CDR3 is TGTGCCAGCAGTGAAGCTTTAGGGACAGGAACTGAAGCTTTCTTT. Protein sequence: CASSEALGTGTEAFF.

In its sample, this clonotype was seen many times. The chain has TRBV29-1 and TRBJ2-6, with D unclear. Germline V gene data show CDR1 as SQVTM and CDR2 as ANQGSEA. CDR3 length equals 13 residues. V shed 6 bases and J shed 2 bases, with 8 bases lying between them. The CDR3 is CSVNSAGANVLTF. DNA of the CDR3: TGCAGCGTGAACAGTGCTGGGGCCAACGTCCTGACTTTC.

This clonotype was seen ten or more times. The chain combines TRBV7-3 with TRBJ1-4, with D hard to call. The CDR3 loop spans 16 amino acids. V lost 5 bases to trimming and J lost 6 bases, with 19 bases between them. Germline V gene data show CDR1 as SGHTA and CDR2 as FQGTGA. CDR3 DNA sequence: TGTGCCAGCAGCCCGCATTTGCGGCCGGAGGATGAAAAACTGTTTTTT. The encoded protein is CASSPHLRPEDEKLFF.

In its sample, this clonotype was seen many times. The rearrangement uses TRBV20-1 and TRBJ1-5; D may be TRBD1 (5 bases). Per the germline V gene, CDR1 is DFQATT and CDR2 is SNEGSKA (reference sequence). The V gene lost 3 bases and the J gene lost 5 bases, with 11 bases spanning the gap. The CDR3 runs 13 residues. DNA for the CDR3: TGCAGTGCTAGTGGGGGTGGGGATCAGCCCCAGCATTTT. Its translation: CSASGGGDQPQHF.

This clonotype was detected only a few times. The chain recombines TRBV3-1 with TRBJ2-2; 8 nucleotides line up with TRBD1. J was trimmed by 0 bases and V by 2 bases; bases with no gene match: 5. CDR3 size: 17 residues. The germline V gene has CDR1 LGHDT and CDR2 YNNKEL (reference sequence). CDR3: CASSQYRDRSNTGELFF. Written as DNA, the CDR3 is TGTGCCAGCAGCCAATACCGGGACAGGTCGAACACCGGGGAGCTGTTTTTT. Using reference TRBV3-1 and TRBJ2-2 for the parts outside the CDR3, the full variable domain is DTAVSQTPKYLVTQMGNDKSIKCEQNLGHDTMYWYKQDSKKFLKIMFSYNNKELIINETVPNRFSPKSPDKAHLNLHINSLELGDSAVYFCASSQYRDRSNTGELFFGEGSRLTVL.

This clonotype has ten or more counts. The CDR3 loop reads CSSPGEKNIQYF. CDR3 bases: TGCAGCTCGCCCGGGGAAAAAAACATTCAGTACTTC. The chain is built from TRBV20-1 and TRBJ2-4; perhaps TRBD2 as D (5 bases). CDR1 and CDR2 from the germline V gene are DFQATT and SNEGSKA (reference sequence). The length of the CDR3 is 12 residues.

This sequence joins TRBV6-5 and TRBJ2-5, with a weak D call TRBD1 (5 bases). Germline V lookup: CDR1 MNHEY, CDR2 SVGAGI. The CDR3 extends over 14 amino acids. Trimming pared 0 bases from V and 1 base from J, leaving 6 bases between. CDR3 region: CASSYSQGQETQYF. The DNA of the CDR3 is TGTGCCAGCAGTTACTCCCAGGGCCAAGAGACCCAGTACTTC.

This clonotype was counted at least ten times. The CDR3 is CASNLRGVEAFF. The CDR3 DNA is TGTGCCAGCAACCTAAGGGGGGTTGAAGCTTTCTTT. The chain recombines TRBV12-3 or TRBV12-4 with TRBJ1-1; perhaps TRBD1 as D (6 bases). The V and J ends lost 7 bases and 7 bases respectively, with 13 bases between them. This CDR3 has 12 amino acids.

V is TRBV10-3 and J is TRBJ2-2, with TRBD1 matching over 10 bases. The CDR3 runs 14 residues. CDR1 is ENHRY, CDR2 SYGVKD, per germline. Unmatched junction bases numbered 2, after V lost 8 bases and J lost 2 bases. In DNA, the CDR3 is TGTGCCATCGGGACAGGGGATAACACCGGGGAGCTGTTTTTT. This gives the protein CAIGTGDNTGELFF.

In this sample, this clonotype turned up many times. The V and J genes are TRBV20-1 and TRBJ2-7; 9 bases align to TRBD1. CDR3 length: 15 residues. Germline loops: CDR1 DFQATT, CDR2 SNEGSKA (reference sequence). V was pared by 1 base and J by 4 bases, with 8 bases of the junction left unmatched. CDR3 residues: CSARGNRGRLYEQYF. The CDR3 DNA follows: TGCAGTGCTAGAGGCAACAGGGGGCGCCTGTACGAGCAGTACTTC.

This clonotype was observed many times. The chain combines TRBV12-3 or TRBV12-4 with TRBJ1-1; TRBD1 matches 8 bases. The CDR3 runs to 15 residues. With 0 bases clipped from V and 4 bases from J, the junction kept 4 bases outside the gene matches. The CDR3 nucleotides read TGTGCCAGCAGTTTAGCTGACAGGGGCGGCACTGAAGCTTTCTTT. As protein: CASSLADRGGTEAFF.

In its sample, this clonotype was seen many times. This sequence joins TRBV6-5 and TRBJ2-7; 9 nucleotides align to TRBD1. Losses at the gene ends were 8 bases for V and 5 bases for J; bases not matched to a gene: 10. CDR1 and CDR2 from the germline V gene are MNHEY and SVGAGI. CDR3 size: 14 residues. The CDR3 region has the DNA TGTGCCAGCGACCGGGACAGGGAAAGGGACGAGCAGTACTTC. This encodes CASDRDRERDEQYF.

This clonotype was observed many times. The chain couples TRBV4-1 to TRBJ2-7; 13 nucleotides line up with TRBD2. The V segment lost 1 base and the J segment 3 bases; nucleotides outside the gene matches: 0. The CDR3 runs to 15 residues. The V gene's germline CDR1 is MGHRA and CDR2 YSYEKL. The CDR3 DNA sequence: TGCGCCAGCAGCCAAGGGACTAGCGGGGGCTACGAGCAGTACTTC. It specifies CASSQGTSGGYEQYF.

Many counts were recorded for this clonotype. The chain uses TRBV6-2 or TRBV6-3 and TRBJ2-5; TRBD2 agrees at 12 bases. There are 16 residues in the CDR3. V shed 2 bases, J shed 5 bases, and the junction held 6 bases outside the gene matches. CDR1 is MNHEY and CDR2 is SVGEGT in the germline V gene. The CDR3 region is CASSYLAGGPGETQYF. DNA for the CDR3: TGTGCCAGCAGTTACCTAGCGGGGGGGCCCGGGGAGACCCAGTACTTC.

This clonotype was recorded at least ten times. The junction departs from germline at one end; a sequencing error may be responsible. V is TRBV11-2 and J is TRBJ1-5; D uncertain. Germline CDR1 SGHAT, CDR2 FQNNGV. The CDR3 runs 13 residues. CDR3 protein: CASRLEADQPQHF. CDR3 coding DNA: TGTGCCAGCAGGTTAGAGGCCGATCAGCCCCAGCATTTT.

In this sample, this clonotype turned up many times. The CDR3 is CASSSKRGGSSYNEQFF. CDR3 bases: TGTGCCAGCAGTTCTAAGCGGGGGGGAAGCTCCTACAATGAGCAGTTCTTC. The rearrangement uses TRBV12-3 or TRBV12-4 and TRBJ2-1; 10 positions match TRBD2. This CDR3 is 17 amino acids long. V lost 4 bases, J lost 0 bases, and 6 bases stayed unmatched.

This chain uses TRBV5-4 with TRBJ1-2; 10 bases match TRBD1. With V trimmed by 5 bases and J by 4 bases, 14 bases remained unmatched. Germline lookup yields CDR1 SGHNT and CDR2 YYREEE (reference sequence). This CDR3 comprises 17 residues. The CDR3 nucleotides are TGTGCCAGCAGGAAGACAGGGGGCGCGGCGTTTAGCTATGGCTACACCTTC. It codes for CASRKTGGAAFSYGYTF.

The table lists this clonotype with many counts. The rearrangement links TRBV9 to TRBJ2-3, with 11 bases that match TRBD1. The CDR3 consists of 15 residues. CDR1 and CDR2 from the germline V gene are SGDLS and YYNGEE. V gave up 4 bases and J gave up 6 bases; unmatched junction bases: 7. The CDR3 DNA follows: TGTGCCAGCAGCTCTAGGACAGGGGGCCGGGATACGCAGTATTTT. The encoded protein is CASSSRTGGRDTQYF.

This clonotype was picked up one time. The chain joins TRBV29-1 to TRBJ1-1; D might be TRBD1 (5 bases). The CDR3 consists of 12 residues. V lost 1 base and J 7 bases, leaving 10 bases between the germline ends. From germline, CDR1 is SQVTM and CDR2 ANQGSEA. This CDR3 reads CSVEVPGGEAFF. The CDR3 coding sequence is TGCAGCGTTGAAGTCCCGGGGGGTGAAGCTTTCTTT.

This clonotype was recorded at least ten times. J is TRBJ2-1 and V is TRBV2; possibly TRBD2 for D (7 bases). The CDR3 is made up of 15 amino acids. Germline lookup yields CDR1 SNHLY and CDR2 FYNNEI. With 7 bases removed from V and 6 bases from J, the gap between germline ends came to 19 bases. CDR3: CASTLGGPVLNEQFF. Written as DNA, the CDR3 is TGTGCCAGCACCCTGGGGGGGCCGGTCCTCAATGAGCAGTTCTTC.

In its sample, this clonotype was seen many times. The J gene is TRBJ2-7, the V gene TRBV30; D is perhaps TRBD1 or TRBD2 (5 bases each). CDR1 and CDR2 (germline): GTSNPN, SVGIG (reference sequence). CDR3 size: 12 residues. The germline V and J ends were trimmed by 2 bases and 5 bases, with 10 bases remaining between them. The CDR3 DNA is TGTGCCTGGAGTTCCGAGGGGAACGAGCAGTACTTC. This sequence encodes CAWSSEGNEQYF.

This clonotype occurred many times. The rearrangement joins TRBV29-1 to TRBJ2-3; D unresolved. The CDR3 is 13 residues long. Per germline, CDR1 SQVTM and CDR2 ANQGSEA. V was clipped by 5 bases and J by 1 base, with 10 bases between them. For the CDR3, the DNA is TGCAGCGTTTTTAAGCAACGCACAGATACGCAGTATTTT. Translation: CSVFKQRTDTQYF.